Shown below are 30 T cell receptor beta chains from a single sample sequenced in a study of shared clonotypes between healthy human individuals. Method: immunoSEQ multiplex PCR; TCRdb's copy keeps in-frame clones and lacks some. The data contain some 500,000 clones, about 96% of them singletons. The sequenced sample was naive CD4+ T cells sorted from blood. Sample subset: CD45RA+ positively selected. The receptors stem from a woman aged 25-40 years in good health.

The gene calls are TRBV5-5 and TRBJ2-1, with D possibly being TRBD2 (5 bases). V lost 0 bases and J 4 bases, leaving 14 bases between the germline ends. CDR1 and CDR2 from the germline V gene are SGHKS and YYEKEE (reference sequence). The CDR3 contains 16 residues. CDR3: CASSLVNGGPYNEQFF. Written as DNA, the CDR3 is TGTGCCAGCAGCTTGGTAAACGGCGGGCCTTACAATGAGCAGTTCTTC.

The rearrangement joins TRBV7-8 to TRBJ2-7; a weak D match, TRBD2 (5 bases). The CDR3 totals 15 residues. CDR1 is SGHVS, CDR2 FQNEAQ, per germline. The V end was cut by 0 bases, the J end by 1 base, with 10 bases between. The CDR3 loop reads CASSLALLASYEQYF. The DNA for the CDR3 is TGTGCCAGCAGCTTAGCGCTTCTAGCATCCTACGAGCAGTACTTC.

The J gene is TRBJ2-3, the V gene TRBV9; TRBD2 aligns across 13 bases. This CDR3 region has 17 residues. Trimming at V came to 0 bases and at J to 3 bases, leaving 4 bases not matched to a gene. Germline lookup yields CDR1 SGDLS and CDR2 YYNGEE. This CDR3 is CASSVGGLAGVTDTQYF. CDR3 sequence (DNA): TGTGCCAGCAGCGTAGGCGGACTAGCGGGAGTAACAGATACGCAGTATTTT.

This CDR3 is CASRHRPGQEFTDTQYF. The CDR3 region has the DNA TGTGCCAGCAGACATCGTCCGGGACAGGAGTTCACAGATACGCAGTATTTT. The V call is TRBV2, the J call TRBJ2-3; 8 bases align to TRBD1. The CDR3 has 17 residues. Germline V CDR1 and CDR2: SNHLY, FYNNEI. J gave up 2 bases and V 6 bases, and 13 bases lay outside the gene matches.

This chain connects TRBV6-6 to TRBJ2-7, with D maybe TRBD1 (6 bases). Germline loops: CDR1 MNHNY, CDR2 SVGAGI (reference sequence). Between the trimmed V and J ends, which lost 6 bases and 4 bases, there was a span of 13 bases. The CDR3 runs 13 residues. The CDR3 bases are TGTGCCAGCAGCAGGGGTAGTGAGTACGAGCAGTACTTC. Protein sequence: CASSRGSEYEQYF.

V is TRBV29-1 and J is TRBJ1-5; TRBD1 might be the D (5 bases). V was clipped by 7 bases and J by 3 bases, with 19 bases between them. This CDR3 spans 15 amino acids. Germline lookup yields CDR1 SQVTM and CDR2 ANQGSEA. This CDR3 is CSASVRVGDNQPQHF. The CDR3 DNA reads as TGCAGCGCCTCAGTCAGGGTAGGGGACAATCAGCCCCAGCATTTT.

On this clone itself: Distinct nucleotide sequences in the sample also encode this CDR3. This rearrangement joins TRBV7-8 to TRBJ1-1; no reliable D call. This CDR3 comprises 13 residues. Germline assignment: CDR1 SGHVS and CDR2 FQNEAQ. Trimming took 1 base from V and 4 from J, leaving 7 bases between them. CDR3 nucleotides: TGTGCCAGCAGCTTAGGGGGTTCCACTGAAGCTTTCTTT. This codes for CASSLGGSTEAFF.

This clone came up once. The chain links TRBV5-1 to TRBJ2-1; D is uncertain. The CDR3 spans 11 residues. V was clipped by 4 bases and J by 7 bases, with 6 bases between them. CDR1 and CDR2 (germline): SGHRS, YFSETQ. For the CDR3, the DNA is TGCGCCAGCAGCGTCCGGAATGAGCAGTTCTTC. Translating it yields CASSVRNEQFF.

The CDR3 nucleotides read TGTGCCATCAGTGAGTTGGGGGAGACCCAGTACTTC. This sequence encodes CAISELGETQYF. The V and J genes are TRBV10-3 and TRBJ2-5; D remains unclear. The germline gives CDR1 ENHRY, CDR2 SYGVKD. CDR3 size: 12 residues. V was pared by 1 base and J by 5 bases, with 5 bases between.

The chain carries TRBV15 and TRBJ2-1, with a tentative D call TRBD2 (6 bases). Germline V gene data show CDR1 as LNHNV and CDR2 as YYDKDF (reference sequence). V gave up 3 bases and J gave up 15 bases, with 21 bases separating them. This CDR3 has 14 residues. The CDR3 DNA follows: TGTGCCACCAGCAGGGGCTCCCTTCCGGGAGTGCTGTTCTTC. Protein: CATSRGSLPGVLFF.

The chain uses TRBV30 and TRBJ2-7; TRBD2 is a possible D gene (6 bases). With 3 bases removed from V and 6 bases from J, the gap between germline ends came to 15 bases. Germline V gene lookup returns CDR1 GTSNPN and CDR2 SVGIG (reference sequence). CDR3 length: 13 residues. As DNA, the CDR3 is TGTGCCTGGAGCCCAGCTAGCGTAGGCGAGCAGTACTTC. Translating it yields CAWSPASVGEQYF.

J is TRBJ1-3 and V is TRBV25-1, with 10 bases matching TRBD1. CDR3 length: 15 amino acids. Germline CDR1 reads MGHDK; CDR2 reads SYGVNS. The V segment lost 5 bases and the J segment 4 bases; nucleotides outside the gene matches: 5. The CDR3 DNA follows: TGTGCCAGCAGTTCCTGGACAGGGGGGGGAAACACCATATATTTT. The encoded protein is CASSSWTGGGNTIYF.

The chain uses TRBV27 and TRBJ2-7; D call uncertain. This CDR3 is built from 13 residues. CDR1 MNHEY and CDR2 SMNVEV come from the germline V gene (reference sequence). V lost 4 bases and J 4 bases, leaving 11 bases between the germline ends. The CDR3 sequence: CASSSLGRYEQYF. CDR3 DNA sequence: TGTGCCAGCAGTTCGCTGGGTCGTTACGAGCAGTACTTC.

This rearrangement joins TRBV5-4 to TRBJ1-1, with D possibly being TRBD1 (6 bases). CDR3 length equals 15 residues. CDR1 is SGHNT and CDR2 is YYREEE in the germline V gene (reference sequence). V shed 0 bases and J shed 3 bases, with 12 bases lying between them. The CDR3 here is CASSLAGASDTEAFF. The CDR3 nucleotides read TGTGCCAGCAGCTTGGCGGGGGCAAGTGACACTGAAGCTTTCTTT.

The chain combines TRBV11-2 with TRBJ2-7; D is ambiguous. CDR1 and CDR2 (germline): SGHAT, FQNNGV. V shed 5 bases and J shed 5 bases, with 10 bases lying between them. The CDR3 has 12 residues. The CDR3, as DNA: TGTGCCAGCAGCGTCCTGGGGAACGAGCAGTACTTC. It is translated as CASSVLGNEQYF.

The chain has TRBV7-8 and TRBJ1-4; D not resolved. The V end lost 5 bases, the J end lost 7 bases, and 14 bases lay between the germline ends. CDR1 and CDR2 (germline): SGHVS, FQNEAQ. The CDR3 has 14 residues. In nucleotides, the CDR3 is TGTGCCAGCAGCCCGCGAGCTAGTGGTGAAAAACTGTTTTTT. Protein: CASSPRASGEKLFF.

The DNA of the CDR3 is TGTGCCAGCAACGGGTGGGGCAGGGGGCGCGGAACTGAAGCTTTCTTT. Amino acids: CASNGWGRGRGTEAFF. The chain uses TRBV28 and TRBJ1-1, with 8 bases matching TRBD1. V shed 7 bases, J shed 5 bases, and the junction held 15 bases outside the gene matches. The CDR3 runs 16 residues. CDR1 is MDHEN and CDR2 is SYDVKM in the germline V gene.

Regarding this clone: Other DNA sequences in the sample encode the same CDR3. The rearrangement links TRBV29-1 to TRBJ2-7, with 7 bases matching TRBD1. CDR1 and CDR2 (germline): SQVTM, ANQGSEA. Trimming took 7 bases from V and 2 from J; bases not matched to a gene: 2. This CDR3 is built from 11 residues. In nucleotides, the CDR3 is TGCAGCGCGGGACAGACCTACGAGCAGTACTTC. It is translated as CSAGQTYEQYF.

The genes are TRBV18 and TRBJ2-1; maybe TRBD2 (6 bases). Germline V CDR1 and CDR2: KGHSH, LQKENI. The CDR3 runs 15 residues. V lost 6 bases and J 2 bases, leaving 14 bases between the germline ends. DNA for the CDR3: TGTGCCAGCTCCCCAGAGGAGGGGCCCTACAATGAGCAGTTCTTC. Its translation is CASSPEEGPYNEQFF.

The chain recombines TRBV7-9 with TRBJ1-1, with D uncertain. CDR3 length: 16 amino acids. Germline V gene lookup returns CDR1 SEHNR and CDR2 FQNEAQ (reference sequence). Trimming took 1 base from V and 11 from J, leaving 23 bases between them. The CDR3 here is CASSLGPGALPDEAFF. CDR3 DNA sequence: TGTGCCAGCAGCTTAGGACCCGGAGCCCTGCCCGACGAGGCTTTCTTT. The complete variable domain, with remaining parts taken from reference TRBV7-9 and TRBJ1-1, reads DTGVSQNPRHKITKRGQNVTFRCDPISEHNRLYWYRQTLGQGPEFLTYFQNEAQLEKSRLLSDRFSAERPKGSFSTLEIQRTEQGDSAMYLCASSLGPGALPDEAFFGQGTRLTVV.

This clone was recorded only once. The CDR3, as DNA: TGTGCCAGCAGCCAAGATAATGGGGAGGGTTGGGCCTACGAGCAGTACTTC. Protein: CASSQDNGEGWAYEQYF. The chain couples TRBV4-2 to TRBJ2-7; 7 bases map to TRBD2. Germline V gene lookup returns CDR1 LGHNA and CDR2 YNFKEQ. The CDR3 spans 17 residues. V gave up 0 bases and J gave up 2 bases; unmatched junction bases: 10.

This clone was picked up one time. V usage is TRBV14 and J usage is TRBJ2-5; D might be TRBD1 (6 bases). The V and J ends lost 2 bases and 2 bases respectively, with 6 bases between them. The CDR3 has 13 amino acids. Germline V gene sequence: CDR1 SGHDN, CDR2 FVKESK. The CDR3 region has the DNA TGTGCCAGCAGCCAACAGGGGCAAGAGACCCAGTACTTC. Amino acids: CASSQQGQETQYF.

The rearrangement joins TRBV2 to TRBJ1-3, with D uncertain. Trimming took off 3 bases at V and 0 bases at J, with 6 bases between the two ends. The CDR3 length is 14 residues. CDR1 is SNHLY and CDR2 is FYNNEI in the germline V gene. The CDR3 nucleotides read TGTGCCAGCAGTGACGTAAGCTCTGGAAACACCATATATTTT. Translated: CASSDVSSGNTIYF.

J is TRBJ1-3 and V is TRBV11-2, with D possibly matching TRBD1 (6 bases). Deletions cut 5 bases from V and 5 bases from J, with 19 bases between. The CDR3 has 16 amino acids. Germline V gene sequence: CDR1 SGHAT, CDR2 FQNNGV. Written as DNA, the CDR3 is TGTGCCAGCAGCCCGGGAATCAGGGGTGCCCGAAACACCATATATTTT. Protein sequence: CASSPGIRGARNTIYF.

This chain links TRBV7-8 with TRBJ1-5; tentatively, D is TRBD1 (5 bases). V was trimmed by 1 base and J by 5 bases, leaving 12 bases between them. This CDR3 contains 15 residues. Germline CDR1 SGHVS, CDR2 FQNEAQ. CDR3 residues: CASSLELTVDQPQHF. CDR3 coding DNA: TGTGCCAGCAGCTTAGAATTGACAGTTGATCAGCCCCAGCATTTT.

This rearrangement joins TRBV30 to TRBJ1-2; the D is unclear. This CDR3 region has 14 residues. Germline-derived CDR1 and CDR2 are GTSNPN and SVGIG (reference sequence). Between the trimmed V and J ends, which lost 6 bases and 1 base, there was a span of 15 bases. The CDR3 is CACIHRVGNYGYTF. CDR3 nucleotides: TGTGCCTGCATACATAGGGTTGGTAACTATGGCTACACCTTC.

V gene TRBV6-5 combines with J gene TRBJ2-3; TRBD2 matches at 9 bases. The CDR3 consists of 14 residues. Germline trimming cut 4 bases from V and 3 bases from J; bases unmatched to any gene: 2. Germline V CDR1 and CDR2: MNHEY, SVGAGI. This CDR3 reads CASSLAGDTDTQYF. The CDR3 DNA follows: TGTGCCAGCAGTTTAGCGGGAGATACAGATACGCAGTATTTT.

This clone was seen only once. This chain connects TRBV15 to TRBJ1-5; 7 bases fit TRBD1. CDR1 is LNHNV, CDR2 YYDKDF, per germline (reference sequence). This CDR3 region has 18 residues. V lost 0 bases and J lost 4; bases outside the gene matches: 12. The chain's CDR3 is CATSRDSGRGFTNQPQHF. DNA for the CDR3: TGTGCCACCAGCAGAGATTCTGGCAGGGGGTTCACAAATCAGCCCCAGCATTTT.

This chain links TRBV21-1 with TRBJ1-2; TRBD1, the table's D call, lacks a check against the DNA. TRBV21-1 corresponds to a pseudogene. CDR3 length equals 17 residues. CDR3 DNA: TGTGCCAGCAGATTCGACAGGGGACGCGTACGGACATATGGCTACACCTTC. It codes for CASRFDRGRVRTYGYTF.

The rearrangement uses TRBV18 and TRBJ2-7, with 12 bases matching TRBD1. There are 15 residues in the CDR3. Trimming at V came to 8 bases and at J to 5 bases, leaving 10 bases not matched to a gene. The germline CDR1 and CDR2 sequences are KGHSH and LQKENI. Here the CDR3 reads CASLAGTGGGDEQYF. The CDR3 bases are TGTGCCAGCCTTGCCGGGACAGGGGGCGGCGACGAGCAGTACTTC.